This TCR beta chain was sequenced during a study of blood T cell repertoires in COVID-19. Study-level background: Donors in the United States, Italy and Spain gave samples during acute or convalescent COVID-19. Sample material is recorded as cDNA or gDNA derived from T cells, B-cell-depleted T cells, or PBMCs.

The CDR3 extends over 14 amino acids. Germline CDR1 is SNHLY and CDR2 is FYNNEI. Trimming cost V 8 bases and J 3 bases, with 16 bases left between them. In the study's own analysis: Nucleated cell number was recorded as an estimate derived from reference gene primer amplification. Method: immunoSEQ multiplex PCR; TCRdb's copy keeps in-frame clones and lacks some. V, J and clone size are those of that table, while D and trimming were read from the DNA. The sample records roughly 150,000 clones, 75% to 85% being singletons. V is TRBV2 and J is TRBJ1-2; D perhaps matches TRBD1 (5 bases). Sequences were obtained from peripheral blood. The TCR originated in a woman between 45 and 60 years old in a cohort sampled during active or convalescent COVID-19. The CDR3: CASSLGGEDYGYTF. The CDR3 DNA is TGTGCCAGCTCCCTTGGGGGGGAAGACTATGGCTACACCTTC.